This TCR beta chain was recovered during a study of OX40 agonist ivuxolimab in advanced cancers. In the study overall: Every 2 weeks, patients received ivuxolimab intravenously, dosed at 0.01 to 10 mg/kg. Patients with hepatocellular carcinoma, melanoma, renal cell or head and neck cancer made up the dose-escalation patients.

For this clone: The antigen remains unidentified.

Using immunoSEQ multiplex PCR, the repertoire was profiled, and TCRdb retains in-frame clones only, with some absent. The sample records more than 75,000 clones, approximately 83% being singletons. V lost 4 bases to trimming and J lost 2 bases; unmatched junction nucleotides: 3. Germline lookup yields CDR1 SGHRS and CDR2 YFSETQ. There are 16 residues in the CDR3. Study-level findings and limits: With doses of 0.1 to 3.0 mg/kg, CD4+ and CD8+ blood T cells had undergone clonal expansion by week 6. Patients who responded partially at 0.1-3.0 mg/kg showed clonal expansion ranking among the lowest.

The clonotype originates from an adult with an advanced solid tumor such as melanoma, head and neck, liver or kidney cancer. V gene TRBV5-1 combines with J gene TRBJ2-3; 14 positions agree with TRBD2. The starting material was CD4+ or CD8+ T cells sorted from blood, obtained in a trial of the OX40 agonist ivuxolimab. This CDR3 is CASSRLAGGVTDTQYF. As DNA, the CDR3 is TGCGCCAGCAGCCGACTAGCGGGGGGGGTCACAGATACGCAGTATTTT.